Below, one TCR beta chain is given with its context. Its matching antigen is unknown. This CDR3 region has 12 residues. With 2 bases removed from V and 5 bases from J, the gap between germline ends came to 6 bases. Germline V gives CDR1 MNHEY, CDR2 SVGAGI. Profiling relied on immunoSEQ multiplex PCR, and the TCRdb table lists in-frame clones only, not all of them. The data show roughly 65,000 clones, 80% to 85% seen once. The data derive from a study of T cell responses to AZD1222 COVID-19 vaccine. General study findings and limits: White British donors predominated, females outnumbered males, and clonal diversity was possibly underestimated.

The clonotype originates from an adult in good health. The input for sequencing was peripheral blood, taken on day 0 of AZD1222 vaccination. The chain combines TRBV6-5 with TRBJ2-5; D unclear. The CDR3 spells CASSYTGETQYF. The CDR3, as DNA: TGTGCCAGCAGTTACACCGGGGAGACCCAGTACTTC.